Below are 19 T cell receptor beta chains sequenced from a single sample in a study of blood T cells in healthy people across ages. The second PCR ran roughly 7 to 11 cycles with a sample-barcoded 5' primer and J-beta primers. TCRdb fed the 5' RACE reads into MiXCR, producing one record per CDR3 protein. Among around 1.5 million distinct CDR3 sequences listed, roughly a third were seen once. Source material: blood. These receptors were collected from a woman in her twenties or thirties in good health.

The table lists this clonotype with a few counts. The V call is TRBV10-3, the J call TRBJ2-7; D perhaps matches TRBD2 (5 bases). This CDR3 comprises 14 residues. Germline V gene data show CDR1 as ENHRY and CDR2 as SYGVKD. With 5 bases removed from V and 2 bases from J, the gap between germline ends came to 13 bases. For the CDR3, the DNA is TGTGCCATCAGTCCCAGCGGCGATACCTACGAGCAGTACTTC. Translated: CAISPSGDTYEQYF.

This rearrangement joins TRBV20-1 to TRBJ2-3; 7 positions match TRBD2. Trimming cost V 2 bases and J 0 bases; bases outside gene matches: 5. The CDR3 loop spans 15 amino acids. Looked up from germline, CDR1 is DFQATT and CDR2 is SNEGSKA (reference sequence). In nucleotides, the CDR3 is TGCAGTGCTAGACCCAGCGGGGACAGCACAGATACGCAGTATTTT. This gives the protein CSARPSGDSTDTQYF.

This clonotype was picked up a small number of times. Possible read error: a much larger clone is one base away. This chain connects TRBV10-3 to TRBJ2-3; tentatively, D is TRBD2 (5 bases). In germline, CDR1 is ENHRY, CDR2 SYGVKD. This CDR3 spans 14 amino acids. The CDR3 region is CATSVASEADTQYF. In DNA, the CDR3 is TGTGCCACCAGTGTAGCGTCTGAGGCCGATACGCAGTATTTT.

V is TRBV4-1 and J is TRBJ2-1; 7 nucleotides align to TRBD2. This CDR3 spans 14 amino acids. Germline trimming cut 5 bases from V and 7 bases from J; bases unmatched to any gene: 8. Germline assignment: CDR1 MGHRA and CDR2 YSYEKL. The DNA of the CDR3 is TGCGCCAGCAGCAAGCTTGGGGGGGGGAATGAGCAGTTCTTC. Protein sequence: CASSKLGGGNEQFF.

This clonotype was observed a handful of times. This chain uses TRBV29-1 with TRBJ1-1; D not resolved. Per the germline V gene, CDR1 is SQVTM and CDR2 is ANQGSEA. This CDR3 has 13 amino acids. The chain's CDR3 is CIVTAFWGTEAFF. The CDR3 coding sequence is TGCATCGTCACAGCGTTTTGGGGCACTGAAGCTTTCTTT.

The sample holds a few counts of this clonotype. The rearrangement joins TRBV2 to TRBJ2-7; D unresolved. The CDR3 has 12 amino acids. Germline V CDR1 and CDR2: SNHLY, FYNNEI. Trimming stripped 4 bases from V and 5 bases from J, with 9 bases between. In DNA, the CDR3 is TGTGCCAGCAGTGGCCAGTACCACGAGCAGTACTTC. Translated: CASSGQYHEQYF.

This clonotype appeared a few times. CDR3 coding DNA: TGTGCCAGCAGACAGGGCTGGCGCTACACCTTC. This sequence encodes CASRQGWRYTF. J is TRBJ1-2 and V is TRBV27; possible D gene TRBD1, 6 bases. Germline CDR1 reads MNHEY; CDR2 reads SMNVEV (reference sequence). The CDR3 is made up of 11 amino acids. The V and J ends lost 6 bases and 9 bases respectively, with 11 bases between them.

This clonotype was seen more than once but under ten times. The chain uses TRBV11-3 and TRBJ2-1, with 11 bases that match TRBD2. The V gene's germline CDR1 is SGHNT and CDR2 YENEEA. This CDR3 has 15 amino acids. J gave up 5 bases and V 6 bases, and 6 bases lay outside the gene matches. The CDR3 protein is CASSPTSGNNNEQFF. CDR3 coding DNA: TGTGCCAGCAGTCCGACTAGCGGGAATAACAATGAGCAGTTCTTC.

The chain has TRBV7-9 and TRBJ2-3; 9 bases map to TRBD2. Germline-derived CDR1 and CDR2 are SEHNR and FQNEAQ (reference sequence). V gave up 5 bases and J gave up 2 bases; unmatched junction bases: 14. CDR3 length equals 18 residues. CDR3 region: CASSRLLAGGGNTDTQYF. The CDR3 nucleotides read TGTGCCAGCAGCAGACTACTAGCGGGTGGGGGAAACACAGATACGCAGTATTTT.

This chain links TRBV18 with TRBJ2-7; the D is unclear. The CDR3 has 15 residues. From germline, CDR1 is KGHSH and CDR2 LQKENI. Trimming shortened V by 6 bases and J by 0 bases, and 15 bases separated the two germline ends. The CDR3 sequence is CASSRADSSSYEQYF. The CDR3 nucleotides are TGTGCCAGCTCCCGTGCAGATTCCTCCTCCTACGAGCAGTACTTC.

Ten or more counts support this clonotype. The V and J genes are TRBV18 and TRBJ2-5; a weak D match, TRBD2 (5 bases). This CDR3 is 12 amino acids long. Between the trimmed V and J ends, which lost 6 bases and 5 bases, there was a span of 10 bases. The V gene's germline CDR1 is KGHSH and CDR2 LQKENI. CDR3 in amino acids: CASSEVEETQYF. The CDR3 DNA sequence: TGTGCCAGCTCGGAGGTGGAGGAGACCCAGTACTTC.

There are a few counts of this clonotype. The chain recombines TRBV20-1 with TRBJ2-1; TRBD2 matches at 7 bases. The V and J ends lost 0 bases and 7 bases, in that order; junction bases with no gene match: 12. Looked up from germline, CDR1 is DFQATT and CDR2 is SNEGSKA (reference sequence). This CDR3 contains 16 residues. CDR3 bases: TGCAGTGCTAGAGAGGTTCTAGCGGCCCCTTATAATGAGCAGTTCTTC. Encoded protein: CSAREVLAAPYNEQFF.

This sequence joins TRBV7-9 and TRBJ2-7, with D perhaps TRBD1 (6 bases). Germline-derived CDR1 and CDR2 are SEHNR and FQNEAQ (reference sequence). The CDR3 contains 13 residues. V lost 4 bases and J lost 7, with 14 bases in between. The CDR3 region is CASSSSGQTEQYF. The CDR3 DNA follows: TGTGCCAGCAGCTCGTCGGGACAAACGGAGCAGTACTTC.

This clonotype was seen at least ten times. For the CDR3, the DNA is TGTGCCAGCTCGGGAGGGCTCTACAATGAGCAGTTCTTC. Its protein is CASSGGLYNEQFF. This chain uses TRBV9 with TRBJ2-1; TRBD2 matches at 8 bases. Germline-derived CDR1 and CDR2 are SGDLS and YYNGEE. Germline trimming cut 7 bases from V and 3 bases from J; bases unmatched to any gene: 3. This CDR3 has 13 residues.

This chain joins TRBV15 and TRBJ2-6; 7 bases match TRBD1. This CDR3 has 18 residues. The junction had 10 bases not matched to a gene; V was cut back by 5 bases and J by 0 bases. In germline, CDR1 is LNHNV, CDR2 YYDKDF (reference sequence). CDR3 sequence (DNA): TGTGCCACCAGCGAATCGGGACAGTCCGGCTCTGGGGCCAACGTCCTGACTTTC. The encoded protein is CATSESGQSGSGANVLTF.

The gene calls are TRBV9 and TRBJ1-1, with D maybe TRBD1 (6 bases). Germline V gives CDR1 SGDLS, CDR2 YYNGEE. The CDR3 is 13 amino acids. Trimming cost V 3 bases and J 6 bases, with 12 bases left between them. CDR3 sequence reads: CASSATTGPEAFF. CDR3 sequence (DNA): TGTGCCAGCAGCGCCACCACAGGGCCTGAAGCTTTCTTT.

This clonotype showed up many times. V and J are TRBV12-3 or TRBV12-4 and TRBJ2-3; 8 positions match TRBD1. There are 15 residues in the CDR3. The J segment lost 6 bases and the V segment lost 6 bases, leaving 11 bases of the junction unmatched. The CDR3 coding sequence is TGTGCCAGCAGAGCTCAGGGGGCGCGCCTCGATACGCAGTATTTT. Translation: CASRAQGARLDTQYF.

This CDR3 is CASRATSGWTYEQYF. Here the CDR3 DNA reads TGTGCCAGCAGAGCCACTAGCGGATGGACCTACGAGCAGTACTTC. V and J are TRBV2 and TRBJ2-7, with 8 nucleotides matching TRBD2. CDR1 and CDR2 from the germline V gene are SNHLY and FYNNEI. V lost 6 bases, J lost 2 bases, and 9 bases stayed unmatched. CDR3 size: 15 residues.

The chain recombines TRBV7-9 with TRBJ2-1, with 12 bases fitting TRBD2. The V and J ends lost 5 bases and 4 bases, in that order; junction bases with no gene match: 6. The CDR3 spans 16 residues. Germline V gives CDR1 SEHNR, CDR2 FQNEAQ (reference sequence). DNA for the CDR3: TGTGCCAGCAGCACCTGGACTAGCGGGGCTTACAATGAGCAGTTCTTC. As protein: CASSTWTSGAYNEQFF.